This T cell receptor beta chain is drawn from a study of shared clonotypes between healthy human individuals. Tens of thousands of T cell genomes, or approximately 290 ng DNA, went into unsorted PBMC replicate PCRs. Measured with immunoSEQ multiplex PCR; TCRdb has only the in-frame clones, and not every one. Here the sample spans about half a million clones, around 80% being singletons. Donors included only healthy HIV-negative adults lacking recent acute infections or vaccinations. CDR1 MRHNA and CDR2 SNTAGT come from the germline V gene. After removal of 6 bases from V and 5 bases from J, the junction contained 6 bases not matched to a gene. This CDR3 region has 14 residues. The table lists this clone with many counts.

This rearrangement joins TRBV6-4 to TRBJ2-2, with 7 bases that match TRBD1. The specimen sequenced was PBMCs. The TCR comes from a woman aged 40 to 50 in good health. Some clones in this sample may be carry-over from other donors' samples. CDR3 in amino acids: CASSPGTETGELFF. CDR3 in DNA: TGTGCCAGCAGCCCCGGGACAGAGACCGGGGAGCTGTTTTTT.